This T cell receptor beta chain was documented in a study of cytotoxic CD8 clonotypes in ibrutinib-treated CLL (dated by TCRdb to 2020 to 2022). Concerning the study at large: The cohort included around 15 treatment-naive and about a dozen relapsed/refractory patients; around 18 were IGHV unmutated. Partial responses were observed in about 25 patients and complete responses in 2; after a median follow-up of 68 months, remission was maintained in approximately 14 patients and progression was observed in 12. Response samples were taken after a median of 12 months on treatment, ranging from about 6 to 36 months. On average, each sample yielded around 270,000 productive templates and about 94,000 productive rearrangements. Longitudinal samples were available for about 30% of the roughly 86 trial participants. Cryopreserved peripheral blood mononuclear cells were collected before treatment, at response, and at either disease progression or sustained remission. Every remission and progressive disease sample was obtained while ibrutinib was still being received by the patients. Overall study results and their limits: Public clonotypes were rare and either contracted or stayed stable during treatment, and the rise in clonality at ibrutinib response reflected the expansion of private clonotypes. At ibrutinib response clonality went up, during sustained remission it held steady, and at progression it dropped back toward baseline. Lymph node repertoires were not examined, and the timing of sampling was not matched between patients in sustained remission and those whose disease progressed. At baseline, clonality was higher than in age-matched healthy donors and showed a strong correlation with circulating CD8+ T-cell counts.

Interpreted using the paper, the time point label stands for: approximately 25 months on ibrutinib. For TCR beta library preparation, roughly 2.2 micrograms of genomic DNA were isolated from cryopreserved PBMCs. High-throughput TCR beta sequencing was performed on longitudinal blood samples from CLL patients receiving ibrutinib monotherapy. The patients took part in an open-label, single-center phase 2 trial of ibrutinib monotherapy. Notes on this clone: The antigen it binds to is not known. No per-base quality is available; no much larger clone lies one base away.

A MiSeq instrument was used for deep resolution sequencing, which targeted depths ranging from 1 in 1 million up to 1 in 200,000 T cells, with coverage averaging 10x for each clonotype. TCR beta libraries were generated with the immunoSEQ hsTCRB Kit. The authors' analysis ran thus. The data were analyzed with ImmunoSEQ Analyzer and ImmunoSEQ Data Assistant, and V, D and J gene assignments followed IMGT definitions. Clonality, with values ranging from 0 to 1, was calculated as one minus the normalized Shannon entropy of productive rearrangement frequencies. Only overrepresented clonotypes making up at least 0.05% of each patient's repertoire were included in the public clonotype analysis. About a dozen age-matched healthy donor repertoires from immuneACCESS served as clonality controls. The clones in this table, taken by TCRdb from immuneACCESS, are in-frame only. Not every clone is retained; where verified, under half of the shortfall comes from an unresolved V gene, and the cause of the rest is unknown. V, J and clone size were drawn from that table, and D and trimming were deduced from the DNA. This sample lists 190,000 or so clones; around 72% were detected once. Together, the top ten hold 13% of the sample.

The germline V gene encodes CDR1 GTSNPN and CDR2 SVGIG (reference sequence). From the cysteine up to the phenylalanine, the CDR3 has a length of 14 residues. Just CDR3 DNA is preserved here, 42 bases in frame from base 1. Trimming accounts for 3 bases at V and 4 bases at J, while the number of junction bases matched to no gene is 5. The sequence joins TRBV30 to TRBJ2-2, and TRBD2 aligns with 7 junction nucleotides. Sequenced material: PBMCs, taken after 24 months of ibrutinib treatment. The receptor was derived from a human donor with chronic lymphocytic leukemia. The CDR3 region: CAWSGGRSTGELFF. The sequence in DNA is TGTGCCTGGAGCGGGGGGAGGAGCACCGGGGAGCTGTTTTTT.